This TCR beta chain was sequenced in a study of neurological immune-mediated disorders. The unsorted libraries were produced from 2 million PBMCs held at -80 C. TCRdb fed the 5' RACE reads into MiXCR, producing one record per CDR3 protein. The sample has about 48,000 distinct CDR3 sequences; about 23% are singletons. The V gene's germline CDR1 is SGHRS and CDR2 YFSETQ. The ends lost 4 bases at V and 4 bases at J; junction bases unmatched: 5. This CDR3 region has 15 residues. The chain links TRBV5-1 to TRBJ2-5, with TRBD2 identical over 12 bases. Sequencing was done on a sample of PBMCs. The TCR originated in a woman aged 70-85 years in good health. As DNA, the CDR3 is TGCGCCAGCAGCCCCGGACTAGCGGGGACAGAGACCCAGTACTTC. Its protein is CASSPGLAGTETQYF.